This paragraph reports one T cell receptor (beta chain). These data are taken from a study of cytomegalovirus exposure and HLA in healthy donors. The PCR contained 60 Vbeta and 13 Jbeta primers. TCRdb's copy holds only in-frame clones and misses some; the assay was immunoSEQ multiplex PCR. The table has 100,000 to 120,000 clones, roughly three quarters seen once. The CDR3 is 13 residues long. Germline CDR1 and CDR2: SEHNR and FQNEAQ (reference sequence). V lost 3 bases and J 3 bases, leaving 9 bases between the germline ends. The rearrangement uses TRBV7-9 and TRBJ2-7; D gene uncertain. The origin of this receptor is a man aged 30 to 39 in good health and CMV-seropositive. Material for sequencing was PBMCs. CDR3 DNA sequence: TGTGCCAGCAGCTTCTTCGAGGACTACGAGCAGTACTTC. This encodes CASSFFEDYEQYF.